The clone carrying this T cell receptor (beta chain) was counted a single time. Its antigen is still unknown. These data originate in a study of T cell responses to AZD1222 COVID-19 vaccine. Across the study: The analysis combined second doses at about 4 or about 12 weeks. Study-wide points: Seropositive AZD1222 recipients at baseline numbered only five or six. Females made up more of the donors, who were largely white British, and clonal diversity may have come out too low. Researchers report vaccine-associated CD4 TCRs spanning spike, with dominance at 160-218 and 743-854.

The data were produced by immunoSEQ multiplex PCR, yet TCRdb's version contains in-frame clones alone and is incomplete. Of about 160,000 clones in the sample, 85% to 90% are singletons; the top ten hold about 6.9%. The V gene's germline CDR1 is SGDLS and CDR2 YYNGEE. The junction had 5 bases not matched to a gene; V was cut back by 2 bases and J by 7 bases. There are 14 residues in the CDR3. The clonotype originates from an adult in good health. The rearrangement links TRBV9 to TRBJ1-1, with 10 bases matching TRBD1. Sequencing was performed on peripheral blood, taken on day 0 of AZD1222 vaccination. The CDR3 nucleotides are TGTGCCAGCAGCGTCACCGGGACAGGGGTTGAAGCTTTCTTT. Encoded protein: CASSVTGTGVEAFF.